The source of this T cell receptor beta chain is a study of metastatic and nonmetastatic thyroid tumors. Study-level background: Malignant thyroid and benign thyroid patients provided blood and tumor or nodule tissue whose repertoires were compared.

Per the study methods: It was from CDR3 differences across clinicopathological groups that a distant-metastasis classifier for papillary thyroid cancer was built. With MiXCR, TCRdb reprocessed the PCR reads. TCRdb, not the authors, supplied the V and J calls. The table lists about 16,000 clones, around 13% of them singletons. Ahead of thyroid surgery, no patient had received treatment of any kind. For this clone: Its antigen remains unidentified. At one of its ends the junction is not consistent with the germline gene, which may arise from a read error.

From germline, CDR1 is MNHEY and CDR2 SVGEGT. This CDR3 is built from 12 residues. Findings and caveats of the study: A significant increase in TCR beta diversity was reportedly seen in malignant thyroid tumors relative to benign nodules, in blood and tumor.

The sequenced material came from blood. The chain recombines TRBV6-2 or TRBV6-3 with TRBJ2-3, with D perhaps matching TRBD1 or TRBD2 (5 bases each). The clonotype comes from a female donor with papillary thyroid cancer or a benign thyroid nodule (not recorded which). Some clones in this sample may be carry-over from other donors' samples. The CDR3 is CASPGSTDAQYF. The CDR3 bases are TGTGCCAGCCCAGGGAGCACAGATGCGCAGTATTTT.